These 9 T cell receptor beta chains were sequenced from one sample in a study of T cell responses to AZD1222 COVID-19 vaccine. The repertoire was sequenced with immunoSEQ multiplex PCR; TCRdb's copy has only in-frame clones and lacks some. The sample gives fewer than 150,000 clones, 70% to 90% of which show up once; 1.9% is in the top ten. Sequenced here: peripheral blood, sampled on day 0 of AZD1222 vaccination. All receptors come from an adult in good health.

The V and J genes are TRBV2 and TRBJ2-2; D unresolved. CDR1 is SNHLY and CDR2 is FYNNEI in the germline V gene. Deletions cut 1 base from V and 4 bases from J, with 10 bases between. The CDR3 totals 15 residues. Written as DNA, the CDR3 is TGTGCCAGCAGTGAAGAAGTGAGGCTCACCGGGGAGCTGTTTTTT. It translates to CASSEEVRLTGELFF.

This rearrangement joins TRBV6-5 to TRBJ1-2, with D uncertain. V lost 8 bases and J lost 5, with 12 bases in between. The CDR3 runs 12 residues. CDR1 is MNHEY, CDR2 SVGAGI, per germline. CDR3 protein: CASYDTGYGYTF. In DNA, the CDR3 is TGTGCCAGCTATGATACCGGGTATGGCTACACCTTC.

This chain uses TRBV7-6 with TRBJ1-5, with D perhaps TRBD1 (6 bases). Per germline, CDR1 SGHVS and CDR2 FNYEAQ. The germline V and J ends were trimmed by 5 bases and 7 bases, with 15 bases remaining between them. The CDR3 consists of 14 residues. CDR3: CASSPRGGIQPQHF. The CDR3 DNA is TGTGCCAGCAGCCCGAGGGGGGGGATCCAGCCCCAGCATTTT.

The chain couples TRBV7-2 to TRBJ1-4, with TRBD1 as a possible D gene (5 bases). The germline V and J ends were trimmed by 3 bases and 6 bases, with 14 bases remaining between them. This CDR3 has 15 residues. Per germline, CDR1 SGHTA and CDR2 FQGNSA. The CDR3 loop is CASSFDRGADEKLFF. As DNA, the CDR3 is TGTGCCAGCAGCTTTGATAGGGGCGCCGATGAAAAACTGTTTTTT.

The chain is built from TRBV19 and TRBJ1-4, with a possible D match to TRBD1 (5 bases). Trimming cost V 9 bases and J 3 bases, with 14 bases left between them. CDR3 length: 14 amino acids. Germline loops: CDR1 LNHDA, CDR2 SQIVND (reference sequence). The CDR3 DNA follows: TGTGCCAGCCAGCTTCAGGGAGCTAATGAAAAACTGTTTTTT. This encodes CASQLQGANEKLFF.

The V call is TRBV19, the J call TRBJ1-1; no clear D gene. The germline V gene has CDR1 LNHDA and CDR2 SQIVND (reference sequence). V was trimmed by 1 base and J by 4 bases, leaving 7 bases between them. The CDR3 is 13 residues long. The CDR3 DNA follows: TGTGCCAGTAGTATAGGTAGGAGCACTGAAGCTTTCTTT. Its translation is CASSIGRSTEAFF. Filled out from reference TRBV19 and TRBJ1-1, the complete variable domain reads DGGITQSPKYLFRKEGQNVTLSCEQNLNHDAMYWYRQDPGQGLRLIYYSQIVNDFQKGDIAEGYSVSREKKESFPLTVTSAQKNPTAFYLCASSIGRSTEAFFGQGTRLTVV.

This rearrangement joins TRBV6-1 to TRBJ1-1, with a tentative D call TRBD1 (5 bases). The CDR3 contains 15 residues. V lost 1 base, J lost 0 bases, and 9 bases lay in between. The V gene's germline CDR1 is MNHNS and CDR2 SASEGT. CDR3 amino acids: CASSEETVMNTEAFF. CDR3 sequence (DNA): TGTGCCAGCAGTGAAGAGACAGTTATGAACACTGAAGCTTTCTTT.

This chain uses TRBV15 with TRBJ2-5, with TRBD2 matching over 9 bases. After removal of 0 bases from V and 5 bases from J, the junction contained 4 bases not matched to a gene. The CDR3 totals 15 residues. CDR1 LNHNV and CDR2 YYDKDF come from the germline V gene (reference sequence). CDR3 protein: CATSRDGGGAETQYF. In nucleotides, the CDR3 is TGTGCCACCAGCAGAGATGGCGGGGGGGCGGAGACCCAGTACTTC.

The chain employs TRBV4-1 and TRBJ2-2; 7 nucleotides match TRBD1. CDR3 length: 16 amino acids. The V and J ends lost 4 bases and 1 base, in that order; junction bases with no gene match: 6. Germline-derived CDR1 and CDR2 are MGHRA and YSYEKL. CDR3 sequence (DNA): TGCGCCAGCAGCCCATCGGACAGGTTGAACACCGGGGAGCTGTTTTTT. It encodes CASSPSDRLNTGELFF.